This record looks at one TCR beta chain sequence and its context. Its antigen is as yet unknown. HIV-negative, healthy adults without recent acute infections or vaccinations were the donors. The sample comes from a study of shared clonotypes between healthy human individuals. Study-wide context: Each donor's CD8 memory used one plate, CD8 naive two, each CD4 subset three.

With 3 bases removed from V and 2 bases from J, the gap between germline ends came to 10 bases. Germline V gives CDR1 SGHRS, CDR2 YFSETQ. The CDR3 contains 14 residues. Study conclusions and caveats: When naive CD4 clonotypes were compared across a few donors, about 4.8% were shared. Even with large depth, rarefaction showed that sorted-subset sequencing was incomplete.

Only in-frame clones appear in the TCRdb table, and some are missing; sequencing was by immunoSEQ multiplex PCR. This table holds about 1.5 million clones, approximately 98% found once. The receptor comes from a man younger than 40 in good health. The sequenced sample consisted of naive CD4+ T cells sorted from blood. As for subset: CD45RA+ positively selected. The chain links TRBV5-1 to TRBJ2-3, with D maybe TRBD2 (6 bases). CDR3 protein: CASSSGRYTDTQYF. CDR3 sequence (DNA): TGCGCCAGCAGCTCCGGGAGATACACAGATACGCAGTATTTT.